The sequence of this T cell receptor (beta chain) was determined in a study of post-analysis software for immune sequencing data. General study points: TRBV5-6, TRBV5-1 and TRBV20-1 were among about 5 TRBV segments more frequent in patients than controls. Diversity measured as normalized Chao1 was significantly lower in multiple sclerosis patients than in controls. Samples made in the same batch grouped tightly together by F measure.

This clonotype has ten or more counts. Its antigen is unidentified. Germline is not matched at one junction end, which may reflect a read error. TCR beta cDNA libraries included unique molecular identifiers. TCRdb re-analysed the PCR reads in MiXCR, keeping a single row per CDR3 protein. The table shows about 820,000 distinct CDR3 sequences, with 53% occurring only once. Looked up from germline, CDR1 is SGHRS and CDR2 is YFSETQ. This CDR3 spans 14 amino acids. The sample comprised blood. The receptor was derived from a girl aged 10 to 17 with multiple sclerosis. The chain employs TRBV5-1 and TRBJ2-5; 7 positions match TRBD1. CDR3 nucleotides: TGTGCCAGCAGCTTAGGGACAGCCCAAGAGACCCAGTACTTC. It codes for CASSLGTAQETQYF.